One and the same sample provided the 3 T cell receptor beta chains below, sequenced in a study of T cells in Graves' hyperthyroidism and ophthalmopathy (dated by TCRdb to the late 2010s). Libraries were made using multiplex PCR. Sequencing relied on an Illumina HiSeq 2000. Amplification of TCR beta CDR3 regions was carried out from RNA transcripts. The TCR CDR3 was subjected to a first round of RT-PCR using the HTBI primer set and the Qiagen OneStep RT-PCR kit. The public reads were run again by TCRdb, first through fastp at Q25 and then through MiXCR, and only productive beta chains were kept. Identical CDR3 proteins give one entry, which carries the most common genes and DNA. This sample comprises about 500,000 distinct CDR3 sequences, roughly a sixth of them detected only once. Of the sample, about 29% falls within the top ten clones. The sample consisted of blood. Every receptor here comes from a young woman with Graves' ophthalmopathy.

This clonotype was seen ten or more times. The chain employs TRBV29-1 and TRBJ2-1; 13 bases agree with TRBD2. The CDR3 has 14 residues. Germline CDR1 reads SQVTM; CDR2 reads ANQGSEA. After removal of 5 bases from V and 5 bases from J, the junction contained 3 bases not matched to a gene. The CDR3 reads CSVPGLAGNNEQFF. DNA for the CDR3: TGCAGCGTTCCGGGACTAGCGGGGAACAATGAGCAGTTCTTC.

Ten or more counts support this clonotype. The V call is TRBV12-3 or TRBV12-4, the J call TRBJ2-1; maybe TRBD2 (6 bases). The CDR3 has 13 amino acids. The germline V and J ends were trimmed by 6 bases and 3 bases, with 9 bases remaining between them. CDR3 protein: CASRGLGYNEQFF. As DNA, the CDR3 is TGTGCCAGCAGGGGACTGGGCTACAATGAGCAGTTCTTC.

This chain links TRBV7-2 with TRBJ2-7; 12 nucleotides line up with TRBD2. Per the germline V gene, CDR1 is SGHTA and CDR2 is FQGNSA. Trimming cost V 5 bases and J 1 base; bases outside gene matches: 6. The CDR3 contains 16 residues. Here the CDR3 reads CASSKGLAGQSYEQYF. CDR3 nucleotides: TGTGCCAGCAGCAAGGGACTAGCGGGCCAATCCTACGAGCAGTACTTC. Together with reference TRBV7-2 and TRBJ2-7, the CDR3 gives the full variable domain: GAGVSQSPSNKVTEKGKDVELRCDPISGHTALYWYRQSLGQGLEFLIYFQGNSAPDKSGLPSDRFSAERTGGSVSTLTIQRTQQEDSAVYLCASSKGLAGQSYEQYFGPGTRLTVT.